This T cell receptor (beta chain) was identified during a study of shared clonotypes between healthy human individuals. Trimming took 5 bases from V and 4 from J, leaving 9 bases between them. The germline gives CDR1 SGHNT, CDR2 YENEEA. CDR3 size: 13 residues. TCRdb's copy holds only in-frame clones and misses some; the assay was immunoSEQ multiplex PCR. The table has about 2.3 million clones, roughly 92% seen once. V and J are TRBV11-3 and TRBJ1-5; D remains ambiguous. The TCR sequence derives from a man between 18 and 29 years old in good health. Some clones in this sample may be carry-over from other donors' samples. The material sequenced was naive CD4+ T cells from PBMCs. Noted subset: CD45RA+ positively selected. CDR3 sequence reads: CASSRRRNQPQHF. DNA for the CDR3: TGTGCCAGCAGCCGACGGAGGAATCAGCCCCAGCATTTT.